These 9 T cell receptor beta chains originate from one sample sequenced in a study of cytomegalovirus exposure and HLA in healthy donors. PCR used 60 Vbeta primers and 13 Jbeta primers. Repertoires were generated with immunoSEQ multiplex PCR, while TCRdb's copy carries only in-frame clones and drops some. The repertoire holds 95,000 to 110,000 clones, with 77% as singletons. Sequences were obtained from PBMCs. The receptors derive from a male donor in good health and CMV-seronegative.

J is TRBJ1-4 and V is TRBV25-1; weak D call: TRBD1 (6 bases). The CDR3 has 15 amino acids. Germline V gene data show CDR1 as MGHDK and CDR2 as SYGVNS. Trimming took 6 bases from V and 2 from J, leaving 13 bases between them. The CDR3, as DNA: TGTGCCAGCAGCGGACAGAGCAATACTAATGAAAAACTGTTTTTT. Its protein product is CASSGQSNTNEKLFF.

This chain uses TRBV5-1 with TRBJ2-3; 10 nucleotides line up with TRBD1. CDR1 and CDR2 (germline): SGHRS, YFSETQ. The CDR3 contains 19 residues. Trimming took 4 bases from V and 0 from J; bases not matched to a gene: 14. As DNA, the CDR3 is TGCGCCAGCAGCACAGGGACAGGGGCTTTTACTACTAGCACAGATACGCAGTATTTT. Its protein is CASSTGTGAFTTSTDTQYF.

The table lists this clone with a few counts. The chain links TRBV6-1 to TRBJ2-6; the D gene is possibly TRBD1 (5 bases). The V end was cut by 0 bases, the J end by 0 bases, with 6 bases between. CDR1 MNHNS and CDR2 SASEGT come from the germline V gene. This CDR3 comprises 16 residues. The CDR3: CASSEADSSGANVLTF. The CDR3 DNA sequence: TGTGCCAGCAGTGAAGCCGACAGCTCTGGGGCCAACGTCCTGACTTTC.

This clone was found a few times. V is TRBV4-1 and J is TRBJ2-5; TRBD1 is a possible D gene (7 bases). The end of the DNA aligns better with TRBJ2-7, so the J call may be wrong. The CDR3 totals 15 residues. CDR1 is MGHRA and CDR2 is YSYEKL in the germline V gene. The CDR3 DNA is TGCGCCAGCAGCCAAGATCAGGGGGGTCCCTACGAGCAGTACTTC. Encoded protein: CASSQDQGGPYEQYF.

This chain links TRBV14 with TRBJ2-3; no clear D gene. Germline V gene data show CDR1 as SGHDN and CDR2 as FVKESK. Trimming left V 4 bases short and J 0 bases short, with 8 bases between. This CDR3 has 14 amino acids. The CDR3 DNA is TGTGCCAGCAGCCCTCTGGCTAGCACAGATACGCAGTATTTT. It is translated as CASSPLASTDTQYF.

V gene TRBV4-2 combines with J gene TRBJ1-2, with 9 bases fitting TRBD1. Germline-derived CDR1 and CDR2 are LGHNA and YNFKEQ. The CDR3 consists of 16 residues. After removal of 4 bases from V and 2 bases from J, the junction contained 8 bases not matched to a gene. CDR3 sequence: CASSLSDRGDNYGYTF. DNA for the CDR3: TGTGCCAGCAGCCTTTCCGACAGGGGGGACAACTATGGCTACACCTTC.

The chain uses TRBV6-6 and TRBJ2-2; TRBD2 matches 8 bases. This CDR3 comprises 16 residues. With 3 bases clipped from V and 2 bases from J, the junction kept 5 bases outside the gene matches. CDR1 is MNHNY, CDR2 SVGAGI, per germline (reference sequence). The CDR3 DNA is TGTGCCAGCAGTTATACGGGAGGGGGAAACACCGGGGAGCTGTTTTTT. Its protein product is CASSYTGGGNTGELFF.

This chain connects TRBV28 to TRBJ2-2; no definite D call. Trimming took 1 base from V and 0 from J, leaving 9 bases between them. The CDR3 is 16 amino acids. Germline V lookup: CDR1 MDHEN, CDR2 SYDVKM. The CDR3 nucleotides read TGTGCCAGCAGTTTATTCCCAGGTTCGAACACCGGGGAGCTGTTTTTT. Its translation is CASSLFPGSNTGELFF. Full variable domain (remainder filled in from reference TRBV28 and TRBJ2-2): DVKVTQSSRYLVKRTGEKVFLECVQDMDHENMFWYRQDPGLGLRLIYFSYDVKMKEKGDIPEGYSVSREKKERFSLILESASTNQTSMYLCASSLFPGSNTGELFFGEGSRLTVL.

This chain links TRBV27 with TRBJ1-1; D is unclear. Trimming took off 0 bases at V and 6 bases at J, with 14 bases between the two ends. Germline V gene sequence: CDR1 MNHEY, CDR2 SMNVEV (reference sequence). This CDR3 spans 15 amino acids. The CDR3: CASSLSSVSSAEAFF. The CDR3 region has the DNA TGTGCCAGCAGTTTATCGTCGGTTAGCAGCGCTGAAGCTTTCTTT.